This T cell receptor beta chain was observed in a study of identical twins. Study observations and caveats: Twin pairs had excess sharing that was weaker in beta out-of-frame sequences. For monozygotic twins, models underestimated out-of-frame TCR alpha sharing.

This clonotype was seen repeatedly, ten times or more. Its specificity is not known. A single record per CDR3 protein comes from TCRdb applying MiXCR to the 5' RACE reads. The top ten hold approximately 15% of the sample, which has 200,000 to 250,000 distinct CDR3 sequences, under 8.5% seen once. Separately, the same data were catalogued under a study of T cells expressing NK-cell markers. From that paper: Seven sequenced donors out of eight were HCMV-seropositive, one seronegative.

The sample comprised CD8+ T cells sorted from blood. This receptor was taken from a young woman in good health.

Here the CDR3 reads CASSEYQTREQYF. CDR3 nucleotides: TGTGCCAGCAGTGAATATCAGACAAGGGAGCAGTACTTC. This chain uses TRBV25-1 with TRBJ2-7, with D uncertain. Germline V gives CDR1 MGHDK, CDR2 SYGVNS. The germline V and J ends were trimmed by 0 bases and 7 bases, with 10 bases remaining between them. The CDR3 has 13 residues.